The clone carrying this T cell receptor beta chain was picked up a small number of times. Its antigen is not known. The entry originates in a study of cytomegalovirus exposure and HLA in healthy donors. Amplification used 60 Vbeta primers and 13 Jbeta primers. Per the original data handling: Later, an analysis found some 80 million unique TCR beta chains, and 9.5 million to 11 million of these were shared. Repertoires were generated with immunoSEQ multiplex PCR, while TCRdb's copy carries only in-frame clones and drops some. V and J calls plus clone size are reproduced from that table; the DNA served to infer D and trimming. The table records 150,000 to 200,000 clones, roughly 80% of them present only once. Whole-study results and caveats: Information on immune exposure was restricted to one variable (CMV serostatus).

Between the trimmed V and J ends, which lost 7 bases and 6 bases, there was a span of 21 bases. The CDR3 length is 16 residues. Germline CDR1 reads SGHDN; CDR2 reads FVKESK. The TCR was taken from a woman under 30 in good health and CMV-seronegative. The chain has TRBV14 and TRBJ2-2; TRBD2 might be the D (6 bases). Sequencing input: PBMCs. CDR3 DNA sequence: TGTGCCAGCACCTCCAACAACCGACTAGTTGCCGGGGAGCTGTTTTTT. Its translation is CASTSNNRLVAGELFF. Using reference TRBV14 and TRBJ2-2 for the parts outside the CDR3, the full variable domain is EAGVTQFPSHSVIEKGQTVTLRCDPISGHDNLYWYRRVMGKEIKFLLHFVKESKQDESGMPNNRFLAERTGGTYSTLKVQPAELEDSGVYFCASTSNNRLVAGELFFGEGSRLTVL.